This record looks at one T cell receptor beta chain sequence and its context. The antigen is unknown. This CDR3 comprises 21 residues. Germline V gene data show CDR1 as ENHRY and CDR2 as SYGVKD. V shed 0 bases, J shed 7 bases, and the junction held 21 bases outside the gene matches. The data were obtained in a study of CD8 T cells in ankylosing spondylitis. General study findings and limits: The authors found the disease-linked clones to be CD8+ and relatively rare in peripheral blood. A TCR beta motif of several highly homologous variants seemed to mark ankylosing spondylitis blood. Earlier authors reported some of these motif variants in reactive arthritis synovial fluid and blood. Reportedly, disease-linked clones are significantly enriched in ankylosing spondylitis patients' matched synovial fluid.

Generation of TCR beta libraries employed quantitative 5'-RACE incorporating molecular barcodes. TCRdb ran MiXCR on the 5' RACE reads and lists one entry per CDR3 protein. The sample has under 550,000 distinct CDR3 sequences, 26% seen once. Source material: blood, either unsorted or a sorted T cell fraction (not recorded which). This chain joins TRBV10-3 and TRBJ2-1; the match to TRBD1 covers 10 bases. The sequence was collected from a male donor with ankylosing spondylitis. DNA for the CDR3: TGTGCCATCAGTGAGTCAGGGAGACAGGGGGCTGTCAGAAGTCTATGGAATGAGCAGTTCTTC. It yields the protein CAISESGRQGAVRSLWNEQFF.